Each of the 3 T cell receptor beta chains below was sequenced from the same sample in a study of cytotoxic CD8 clonotypes in ibrutinib-treated CLL. Repertoires were generated with immunoSEQ multiplex PCR, while TCRdb's copy carries only in-frame clones and drops some. Here the sample spans about 270,000 clones, more than 70% being singletons. The source material was PBMCs, sampled at disease progression, from a patient treated with ibrutinib. The receptors derive from a human donor with chronic lymphocytic leukemia.

J is TRBJ2-3 and V is TRBV18, with D possibly matching TRBD1 (5 bases). The CDR3 extends over 16 amino acids. In germline, CDR1 is KGHSH, CDR2 LQKENI. Trimming pared 2 bases from V and 0 bases from J, leaving 12 bases between. DNA of the CDR3: TGTGCCAGCTCACCAAACCAGGGCCTTAGCACAGATACGCAGTATTTT. It is translated as CASSPNQGLSTDTQYF.

A few counts support this clone. The CDR3, as DNA: TGTGCCAGCAGCCCAAGCTCTTGGTCGGGTGGCTACACCTTC. This encodes CASSPSSWSGGYTF. The gene calls are TRBV9 and TRBJ1-2; D ambiguous. This CDR3 spans 14 amino acids. V gave up 4 bases and J gave up 7 bases, with 17 bases separating them. The germline gives CDR1 SGDLS, CDR2 YYNGEE.

This chain joins TRBV6-5 and TRBJ1-5; no reliable D call. Per the germline V gene, CDR1 is MNHEY and CDR2 is SVGAGI. Deletions cut 6 bases from V and 4 bases from J, with 13 bases between. The CDR3 consists of 14 residues. In DNA form, the CDR3 reads TGTGCCAGCAGGGAGAGGAGAAGTAATCAGCCCCAGCATTTT. Its translation: CASRERRSNQPQHF.